This is a list of T cell receptor beta chains from one sample in a study of regulatory T cells in long-lasting Graves disease. TCRdb re-analysed the multiplex PCR reads in MiXCR, keeping a single row per CDR3 protein. The data contain over 650,000 distinct CDR3 sequences, around 30% of them singletons. The source was peripheral blood mononuclear cells (PBMCs), collected when the disease was refractory, from a patient treated with antithyroid drugs. Source of these receptors: a female donor with Graves disease. The CDR3 runs from the conserved cysteine through the conserved F or W. The D gene is left open where the match is weak. A clone size is listed for some rows: how often the clone was seen (once, few, many), or a class if it is expanded.

abundance,j_gene,v_gene,d_gene,CDR3nt,CDR3aa
few,TRBJ1-1,TRBV6-2/TRBV6-3,.,TGTGCCAGCACACAGCTCGGGGGGGCAGGGCAAGAGGCTGAAGCTTTCTTT,CASTQLGGAGQEAEAFF
once,TRBJ1-2,TRBV5-6,.,TGTGCCAGCAGCTTGCTAGTCTCAGGGTTTGGCTACACCTTC,CASSLLVSGFGYTF
few,TRBJ2-1,TRBV2,TRBD2,TGTGCCAGCAGCGGACTAGCGGCAAACAATGAGCAGTTCTTC,CASSGLAANNEQFF
many,TRBJ1-5,TRBV2,TRBD1,TGTGCCAGCAGCGAGGGGGGACAGGGCAATCAGCCCCAGCATTTT,CASSEGGQGNQPQHF
.,TRBJ2-7,TRBV10-3,TRBD1,TGTGCCATCAGTGACCAACGACAGGGGGGGACCTACGAGCAGTACTTC,CAISDQRQGGTYEQYF
many,TRBJ2-5,TRBV7-2,TRBD2,TGTGCCAGCAGCTCCCATTCGGGGGGGACTAGCGGAAAGAAAGAGACCCAGTACTTC,CASSSHSGGTSGKKETQYF
.,TRBJ1-2,TRBV7-2,.,TGTGCCAGCAGCCCTCGTAGGGCAGGGGACTATGGCTACACCTTC,CASSPRRAGDYGYTF
.,TRBJ2-5,TRBV20-1,TRBD1,TGCAGTGCTAGAGATTCCGACAGGGGCCAAGAGACCCAGTACTTC,CSARDSDRGQETQYF
few,TRBJ1-1,TRBV6-1,.,TGTGCCAGCAGTGTGGACGTGGTTTTGAACACTGAAGCTTTCTTT,CASSVDVVLNTEAFF
many,TRBJ2-7,TRBV10-3,.,TGTGCCATCAGGCCGGCCGTGGGTGAGCAGTACTTC,CAIRPAVGEQYF
few,TRBJ2-3,TRBV18,.,TGTGCCAGCTCGCCCACGGGACAACCCACTAATACGCAGTATTTT,CASSPTGQPTNTQYF
.,TRBJ2-7,TRBV15,TRBD2,TGTGCCACCAGCAGAGAGACTAGCGGGAGGGCCGCCGAGCAGTACTTC,CATSRETSGRAAEQYF
.,TRBJ1-2,TRBV3-1,.,TGTGCCAGCAGCCAAGAAGGGGGTAACTTCTATGGCTACACCTTC,CASSQEGGNFYGYTF
.,TRBJ2-4,TRBV9,.,TGTGCCAGCAGCGTAGGGGGATTAGCCAAAAACATTCAGTACTTC,CASSVGGLAKNIQYF
many,TRBJ1-2,TRBV2,.,TGTGCCAGCAGTGAAGCCAGGGGTCGGAACTATGGCTACACCTTC,CASSEARGRNYGYTF
.,TRBJ2-7,TRBV6-1,.,TGTGCCAGCAGTCGCGTAGACAACTACGAGCAGTACTTC,CASSRVDNYEQYF
.,TRBJ2-2,TRBV5-6,TRBD1,TGTGCCAGCAGCCAAGCGGGACAGGGATACACCGGGGAGCTGTTTTTT,CASSQAGQGYTGELFF
.,TRBJ1-2,TRBV6-1,.,TGTGCCAGCAACAGTTTGGGGGACATCTATGGCTACACCTTC,CASNSLGDIYGYTF
.,TRBJ1-5,TRBV28,.,TGTGCCAGCAGTTCAACCCCCCCAAATAGCAATCAGCCCCAGCATTTT,CASSSTPPNSNQPQHF
.,TRBJ1-1,TRBV15,.,TGTGCCACCAGCAGTCCACAGACGGCGGACACTGAAGCTTTCTTT,CATSSPQTADTEAFF
few,TRBJ1-1,TRBV19,.,TGTGCCAGTAGACCGGGACGGCTCATGAACACTGAAGCTTTCTTT,CASRPGRLMNTEAFF
many,TRBJ1-5,TRBV2,.,TGTGCCAGCAGCGCTGGACAGCTCAATCAGCCCCAGCATTTT,CASSAGQLNQPQHF
few,TRBJ2-7,TRBV2,TRBD1,TGTGCCAGCAGTTCCCTGACAGGGATGAACGAGCAGTACTTC,CASSSLTGMNEQYF
few,TRBJ1-1,TRBV13,.,TGTGCCAGCAGCTTACGATTGGAGACTGAAGCTTTCTTT,CASSLRLETEAFF
many,TRBJ2-2,TRBV28,TRBD1,TGTGCCAGCATTGGACAGGGGGCAGTCGGGGAGCTGTTTTTT,CASIGQGAVGELFF